The source of this T cell receptor (beta chain) is a study of cytomegalovirus exposure and HLA in healthy donors (dated by TCRdb to 2017 to 2019). Looking at the study overall: An earlier analysis of a few hundred of the donors reported 276 Gb of sequence data and about 120 million unique TCR beta sequences obtained from around 180 million T cells. Roughly 320 gigabases of sequencing data and roughly 80 million unique TCR sequences made up an early release that covered roughly 670 HLA-typed donors. Among the 398 genotyped donors, under 90% belonged to the genetic ancestry cluster associated with self-reported Caucasian donors. The study was designed to test whether signatures of past pathogen exposure could be identified by cataloging public T cell receptors. Using immunosequencing, the study profiled T cell repertoires from about 620 subjects and related those repertoires to cytomegalovirus serostatus. In addition to the first cohort of hundreds of subjects, a separate validation cohort of approximately 130 different subjects was used. To predict cytomegalovirus infection status, the study brought together high-throughput TCR immunosequencing, statistical association of individual TCRs with disease status, and machine learning. A later analysis re-analyzed previously published TCR beta repertoires from 660 or so donors and added high-resolution HLA genotyping to study TCR occurrence patterns. Rather than using new phenotypic data, the later analysis identified candidate immune exposures from TCR beta sequences and from how often those sequences occurred across donors. In an earlier analysis of roughly 600 of the donors, high-throughput TCR beta sequencing was used to judge whether each TCR beta V gene segment behaved as functional or pseudogenic. Donor age, sex, ethnicity and CMV serostatus were collected together with the repertoire data. Genome-wide SNP genotypes for about 65% of the roughly 670 donors were used in a later genetic analysis, which treated that subset as a discovery cohort. Every discovery cohort repertoire had been produced on one sequencing platform. Class I and class II HLA loci were covered by the typing at four-digit resolution. The number of donors typed differed by locus, with about 629-630 for A, B, C, DRB1 and DQB1, around 500 for DQA1, 600 to 610 for DPA1, and roughly 450 for DPB1. About five DR-DQ haplotypes were treated as single units for association and clustering because of strong linkage in the cohort. Across under 500 genotyped donors of the cohort, an average of roughly 200,000 unique TCR beta nucleotide sequences per donor were sequenced, and 15% to 20% of those sequences were non-productive. Overall study outcomes, separate from this receptor: Correlated functional status among segregating V segments might be attributable to linkage disequilibrium, but an unknown experimental factor could not be ruled out. A later genetic analysis associated a missense DCLRE1C variant with V-gene and J-gene trimming of TCR beta chains, and an independent cohort replicated the association. A cluster of highly shared sequence variants was judged likely to represent a technical artifact of the sequencing pipeline. Roughly uniform sequencing depth across donors was assumed in presence/absence analyses, although this assumption may not hold. In the study, around 150 TCR beta chains were listed as associated with cytomegalovirus. Across donors, most TCR sequences were observed very rarely, whereas some public TCRs were present in many individuals. A further reported finding was that TCR beta sequences accurately predicted the HLA-A and HLA-B alleles for most subjects in the first cohort. It was suggested by the authors that the approach could potentially be generalized to other disease states and immunological phenotypes. Three of the identified cytomegalovirus-associated TCR beta chains were confirmed in vitro to be specific for cytomegalovirus antigens. The only immune exposure information available for the cohort was CMV serostatus. Because counts were too low, more than 15 rarely observed V segments, including chromosome 9 orphons, were excluded from the earlier analysis of around 640 of the donors. In a later analysis, several top co-occurrence clusters were reported to appear linked to parvovirus B19, influenza, CMV and Epstein-Barr virus. In a later analysis, the rate of TCR association differed among HLA loci, with DRB1 alleles having the most associated TCRs and HLA-C alleles having the fewest. A later analysis found that HLA-associated TCR beta chains were more clonally expanded and had lower generation probabilities than equally common non-associated chains. Because some donors lacked HLA typing at each locus, the association tests relied only on the typed subset. A later analysis found that most CMV-associated TCR beta chains appeared HLA-restricted, with HLA associations seemingly driven largely by CMV exposure. The 87-base-pair reads could not distinguish some IMGT-functional V segments, including TRBV6-2 and TRBV6-3, so those segments were excluded. When HLA alleles, especially DR and DQ, strongly co-occurred, attributing TCR associations to individual alleles was difficult. In this cohort, only TCR beta chains were sequenced, and detectable features were limited by the absence of alpha or paired-chain data. Specific HLA alleles were associated with 15,000 to 20,000 TCR beta sequences at a false discovery rate of 0.05 in a later analysis. In both the original and validation cohorts, the classifier was reported to diagnose cytomegalovirus status with high specificity and sensitivity. Compared with the approximately 600-donor mean, donors in an Asian-associated ancestry cluster had fewer N-insertions in productive TCRs, according to a later genetic analysis. In an earlier analysis of 587 of the donors, most TCR beta V segments appeared in productive rearrangements about 90% or about 30% of the time, broadly matching IMGT annotations.

Preparation of the library involved the immunoSEQ multiplex PCR assay. For the multiplex PCR, a mixture combining 60 forward primers for TCR Vbeta segments and 13 reverse primers for TCR Jbeta segments was used. A multiplex PCR assay on genomic DNA amplified the CDR3 region of rearranged TCR beta genes. The amplified TCR beta libraries were sequenced on the Illumina HiSeq System as 87-base-pair reads. In the paper's pipeline: In a later analysis, about 80 million unique TCR beta chains were counted across the roughly 670 repertoires, and about 9.9 million of these chains were shared by at least two donors. A nearest-neighbor algorithm error-corrected the raw reads and collapsed the reads into unique sequences, merging closely related sequences to remove PCR and sequencing errors. To assign V, D and J gene segments, CDR3 sequences were aligned to IMGT reference sequences. For a sequence to be retained, a match of at least six nucleotides to both a V gene segment and a J gene segment was required. A rearrangement counted as productive if the CDR3 had no stop codons and remained in frame with V and J, and every other rearrangement counted as non-productive. CDR3 was defined according to IMGT convention as the region running from the second conserved V-encoded cysteine to the conserved J-encoded phenylalanine. The earlier analysis of about 610 of the donors excluded any sequence lacking an unambiguous match to a single V gene segment. In an earlier analysis of approximately 610 of the donors, V segments were called functional above 56.7% productive rearrangements and were called segregating when the between-donor standard deviation exceeded 5%. A statistical classification framework was built to diagnose cytomegalovirus status from the catalog of TCR beta chain sequences. In a later analysis, TCR nucleotide sequences were compared against IMGT/GENE-DB human TR gene sequences so that V and J genes could be assigned. In a later analysis, CDR3 sequences and most-parsimonious VDJ recombination scenarios were assigned using the TCRdist pipeline. In a later analysis, every TCR beta chain was defined by the combination of its CDR3 amino acid sequence and its V-gene family, and reads without a unique V-gene family were dropped. In a later analysis, fewer than 650 highly shared, low-generation-probability nucleotide sequences were removed to address suspected cross-contamination and a sequencing artifact. For each public chain, a later analysis derived a clonal expansion index from normalized ranks of inferred template counts within each repertoire. A later analysis computed generation probabilities with a VDJ recombination model fitted to out-of-frame rearrangements, and checked the results against IGoR. In a later analysis, TCR-TCR, TCR-HLA and TCR-CMV co-occurrence was scored with hypergeometric tests, and a repertoire-size bias correction was applied to TCR pairs. False discovery rates were estimated in a later analysis by permuting HLA or CMV assignments 20 times. In a later analysis, co-occurring TCRs were grouped using DBSCAN, with TCRdist sequence similarity added in when clustering inside HLA-allele-positive subsets. Repertoires with fewer than 30,000 or more than 120,000 public chains were left out of co-occurrence clustering, as were a few repertoires with anomalous nucleotide sharing. As stored in TCRdb, this immuneACCESS dataset retains in-frame rearrangements with V and J assigned. A fraction of the clones does not appear; measured against another copy, unresolved V genes explain less than half of the discrepancy, and the remainder lacks a known reason. V and J calls and clone size follow that table, whereas D and trimming were derived from the DNA. This sample has some 190,000 clones in its table, and around four fifths of those were observed once. The top ten constitute over 1.1% of the sample.

A remark on this clone: Its antigen specificity is not known. The germline gene is not matched at one end of the junction; a read error may be the cause.

The CDR3, from cysteine to phenylalanine, totals 14 residues. The entry retains the CDR3 DNA only, 42 bases that are in frame from base 1. As encoded in the germline V gene (reference sequence), CDR1 is SSHAT while CDR2 is FNYEAQ. In total, approximately 610 healthy bone marrow donors made up the cohort. All cohort members were sampled while nominally healthy, although unrecorded immune exposures were likely present. The donor was CMV seronegative and was included in the group of about 400 seronegative cohort members. A peripheral blood sample was collected from each donor, and TCR beta sequencing was performed on peripheral blood mononuclear cells. The Qiagen DNeasy Blood Extraction Kit was used to extract genomic DNA from the blood cell samples.

The sample comprised PBMCs. This clonotype was sampled from a man aged 18-30 years in good health and CMV-seronegative. This receptor chain uses TRBV7-7 and TRBJ2-3; the central 7 bases match TRBD1. The CDR3 amino acid sequence is: CASSLGQGTDTQYF. Here is the DNA: TGTGCTAGCAGCTTAGGACAGGGCACAGATACGCAGTATTTT. With the portions outside the CDR3 filled from the reference TRBV7-7 and TRBJ2-3 genes, the complete variable region becomes GAGVSQSPRYKVTKRGQDVTLRCDPISSHATLYWYQQALGQGPEFLTYFNYEAQPDKSGLPSDRFSAERPEGSISTLTIQRTEQRDSAMYRCASSLGQGTDTQYFGPGTRLTVL.